This T cell receptor (beta chain) appears in the sequencing data of a study of patients and donors after allogeneic stem cell transplantation. Each CDR3 protein gets one entry after TCRdb re-called the RT-PCR reads with MiXCR. This sample yields 200,000 to 250,000 distinct CDR3 sequences, of which around 40% are seen a single time; roughly 12% belongs to the top ten. Germline CDR1 reads MNHEY; CDR2 reads SVGEGT. V was shortened by 0 bases and J by 1 base, with 9 bases between the two germline ends. The CDR3 has 15 residues. What was sequenced was blood, either unsorted or a sorted T cell fraction (not recorded which). The source is a human donor who was either an allogeneic HSCT recipient or a stem cell or donor lymphocyte infusion donor (not recorded which). It is not recorded whose cells these are; they may come from a transplant donor. The gene calls are TRBV6-2 or TRBV6-3 and TRBJ1-1; D uncertain. CDR3 loop: CASSYSGRKNTEAFF. Written as DNA, the CDR3 is TGTGCCAGCAGTTACTCGGGCAGAAAGAACACTGAAGCTTTCTTT.